Shown below are 5 T cell receptor beta chains from a single sample sequenced in a study of blood T cell repertoires in COVID-19. Measured with immunoSEQ multiplex PCR; TCRdb has only the in-frame clones, and not every one. In the table there are 200,000 to 250,000 clones, 88% of which are singletons. The sequenced material came from peripheral blood. These receptors all come from a man older than 75 with acute or convalescent COVID-19.

The genes are TRBV15 and TRBJ1-5; tentative D call: TRBD1 (5 bases). V lost 4 bases and J 0 bases, leaving 13 bases between the germline ends. Germline CDR1 reads LNHNV; CDR2 reads YYDKDF (reference sequence). The CDR3 extends over 16 amino acids. Here the CDR3 reads CATSTRDFNSNQPQHF. The CDR3 nucleotides are TGTGCCACCAGCACCCGGGACTTCAATAGCAATCAGCCCCAGCATTTT.

This sequence joins TRBV7-2 and TRBJ2-1, with 8 bases matching TRBD2. Germline CDR1 is SGHTA and CDR2 is FQGNSA. The CDR3 runs to 15 residues. The junction had 3 bases not matched to a gene; V was cut back by 3 bases and J by 2 bases. The CDR3, as DNA: TGTGCCAGCAGCTTTAGCGGGACGGCCTACAATGAGCAGTTCTTC. It specifies CASSFSGTAYNEQFF.

The rearrangement uses TRBV11-2 and TRBJ2-5; TRBD1 aligns across 9 bases. The CDR3 covers 13 residues. V lost 6 bases, J lost 9 bases, and 8 bases stayed unmatched. Germline assignment: CDR1 SGHAT and CDR2 FQNNGV. In DNA form, the CDR3 reads TGTGCCAGCAGTCACAGGGGGCGCGGTCCCCAGTACTTC. Amino acid sequence: CASSHRGRGPQYF.

The V and J genes are TRBV7-2 and TRBJ2-5; 7 bases align to TRBD2. The CDR3 covers 12 residues. In germline, CDR1 is SGHTA, CDR2 FQGNSA. After removal of 1 base from V and 13 bases from J, the junction contained 6 bases not matched to a gene. As DNA, the CDR3 is TGTGCCAGCAGCTTAGACCGACTAGCCGGGTACTTC. Residues: CASSLDRLAGYF.

The V and J genes are TRBV18 and TRBJ2-1, with 8 bases identical to TRBD2. CDR3 length: 17 residues. The V gene's germline CDR1 is KGHSH and CDR2 LQKENI. The V and J ends lost 1 base and 7 bases, in that order; junction bases with no gene match: 12. The CDR3 sequence: CASSPRGAGEGWNEQFF. The CDR3 DNA follows: TGTGCCAGCTCACCACGGGGAGCGGGAGAAGGCTGGAATGAGCAGTTCTTC.